These 32 T cell receptor beta chains were sequenced from one sample in a study of cytotoxic CD8 clonotypes in ibrutinib-treated CLL. TCRdb's table, derived via immunoSEQ multiplex PCR, lists solely in-frame clones and lacks some. Seen here are about 140,000 clones, 75% to 85% observed once, and the top ten hold 7.5% to 9%. Sequenced material: PBMCs, taken after 36 months of ibrutinib treatment. These receptors came from a human donor with chronic lymphocytic leukemia.

This clone was seen only once. V is TRBV10-3 and J is TRBJ2-7, with TRBD1 as a possible D gene (6 bases). V lost 7 bases, J lost 6 bases, and 22 bases lay in between. Germline loops: CDR1 ENHRY, CDR2 SYGVKD. The CDR3 consists of 15 residues. In DNA form, the CDR3 reads TGTGCCATCACCAGCCAACAGGGAATTGGTGGCGAGCAGTACTTC. Translation: CAITSQQGIGGEQYF.

J is TRBJ2-1 and V is TRBV5-1; D perhaps matches TRBD2 (5 bases). The CDR3 loop spans 15 amino acids. Deletions cut 4 bases from V and 0 bases from J, with 11 bases between. The germline gives CDR1 SGHRS, CDR2 YFSETQ. The CDR3, as DNA: TGCGCCAGCAGCCTAGGACTTGGCTCCTACAATGAGCAGTTCTTC. This sequence encodes CASSLGLGSYNEQFF.

The gene calls are TRBV19 and TRBJ2-5; 8 nucleotides agree with TRBD2. CDR3 length: 18 residues. Germline CDR1 is LNHDA and CDR2 is SQIVND (reference sequence). Trimming cost V 4 bases and J 5 bases; bases outside gene matches: 18. The CDR3 coding sequence is TGTGCCAGTAGTACGGACGGCGGGAGGCCCTTCGGGAGGGAGACCCAGTACTTC. It yields the protein CASSTDGGRPFGRETQYF.

The chain recombines TRBV6-5 with TRBJ2-1; D gene uncertain. The CDR3 is 16 amino acids. Germline CDR1 MNHEY, CDR2 SVGAGI. V lost 0 bases, J lost 0 bases, and 9 bases lay in between. The CDR3 coding sequence is TGTGCCAGCAGTTACTCGAGAAGAAGCTCCTACAATGAGCAGTTCTTC. Translated, it gives CASSYSRRSSYNEQFF.

The chain recombines TRBV6-7 with TRBJ2-7, with TRBD1 identical over 10 bases. TRBV6-7 is placed among ORFs of uncertain function. The J segment lost 4 bases and the V segment lost 4 bases, leaving 7 bases of the junction unmatched. The CDR3 loop spans 15 amino acids. The DNA of the CDR3 is TGTGCCAGCAGTTCAGGACAGGGGGTTAATTACGAGCAGTACTTC. This sequence encodes CASSSGQGVNYEQYF.

This chain connects TRBV9 to TRBJ2-5; no definite D call. Germline V gives CDR1 SGDLS, CDR2 YYNGEE. The V end was cut by 3 bases, the J end by 2 bases, with 8 bases between. CDR3 size: 13 residues. The DNA for the CDR3 is TGTGCCAGCAGCGCTCCGGCGCAAGAGACCCAGTACTTC. Translated: CASSAPAQETQYF.

This clone was seen at least ten times. This chain joins TRBV4-1 and TRBJ1-4; 9 bases fit TRBD1. CDR1 and CDR2 (germline): MGHRA, YSYEKL. The CDR3 consists of 15 residues. V was pared by 4 bases and J by 8 bases, with 8 bases of the junction left unmatched. CDR3 amino acids: CASSPWTGVLEKLFF. The CDR3 DNA is TGCGCCAGCAGCCCTTGGACAGGGGTCTTAGAAAAACTGTTTTTT.

About this clone: The junction shows a germline mismatch at one end, possibly a read error. The chain joins TRBV28 to TRBJ1-4, with 7 bases that match TRBD1. Per the germline V gene, CDR1 is MDHEN and CDR2 is SYDVKM. This CDR3 is built from 12 residues. In DNA, the CDR3 is TGTGCCAGCAGAGGAGCCGGACAGGCCGAGGACTTT. This encodes CASRGAGQAEDF.

V is TRBV11-3 and J is TRBJ1-1, with D hard to call. Deletions cut 5 bases from V and 7 bases from J, with 11 bases between. CDR1 is SGHNT and CDR2 is YENEEA in the germline V gene. The CDR3 contains 12 residues. This CDR3 is CASSMPRHEAFF. The CDR3 DNA reads as TGTGCCAGCAGCATGCCTAGGCATGAAGCTTTCTTT.

V and J are TRBV28 and TRBJ1-3; a weak D match, TRBD1 (6 bases). V lost 3 bases to trimming and J lost 2 bases, with 17 bases between them. Germline CDR1 MDHEN, CDR2 SYDVKM. The CDR3 spans 17 residues. The DNA of the CDR3 is TGTGCCAGCAGTTTGGATTCTGGGGGGGCCGCTGGAAACACCATATATTTT. Protein product: CASSLDSGGAAGNTIYF.

A few counts support this clone. The V and J genes are TRBV4-1 and TRBJ2-7; possibly TRBD1 or TRBD2 for D (5 bases each). The CDR3 extends over 16 amino acids. Trimming pared 0 bases from V and 2 bases from J, leaving 14 bases between. CDR1 and CDR2 (germline): MGHRA, YSYEKL. CDR3 protein: CASSQDTAGTPYEQYF. The CDR3 DNA reads TGCGCCAGCAGCCAAGATACGGCAGGGACCCCCTACGAGCAGTACTTC.

This chain links TRBV5-1 with TRBJ2-7, with TRBD2 as a possible D gene (7 bases). The CDR3 consists of 12 residues. Per the germline V gene, CDR1 is SGHRS and CDR2 is YFSETQ. With 5 bases removed from V and 4 bases from J, the gap between germline ends came to 10 bases. The CDR3 reads CASSKGGYEQYF. The CDR3 DNA is TGCGCCAGCAGTAAGGGGGGGTACGAGCAGTACTTC. Together with reference TRBV5-1 and TRBJ2-7, the CDR3 gives the full variable domain: KAGVTQTPRYLIKTRGQQVTLSCSPISGHRSVSWYQQTPGQGLQFLFEYFSETQRNKGNFPGRFSGRQFSNSRSEMNVSTLELGDSALYLCASSKGGYEQYFGPGTRLTVT.

The V call is TRBV2, the J call TRBJ1-5; 7 bases map to TRBD1. The V segment lost 0 bases and the J segment 4 bases; nucleotides outside the gene matches: 3. From germline, CDR1 is SNHLY and CDR2 FYNNEI. The CDR3 is 15 amino acids. CDR3 nucleotides: TGTGCCAGCAGTGAAGCAGGACAGGAGAATCAGCCCCAGCATTTT. Its protein is CASSEAGQENQPQHF.

V usage is TRBV13 and J usage is TRBJ2-5; D is possibly TRBD1 (6 bases). This CDR3 contains 15 residues. V was pared by 6 bases and J by 4 bases, with 18 bases between. The germline gives CDR1 PRHDT, CDR2 FYEKMQ (reference sequence). The CDR3 protein is CASRAQTGWGETQYF. The CDR3 DNA reads as TGTGCCAGCAGGGCCCAAACAGGGTGGGGAGAGACCCAGTACTTC.

The chain recombines TRBV6-5 with TRBJ1-5; 8 bases align to TRBD1. This CDR3 is built from 14 residues. The germline gives CDR1 MNHEY, CDR2 SVGAGI. After removal of 4 bases from V and 6 bases from J, the junction contained 5 bases not matched to a gene. The CDR3 DNA reads TGTGCCAGCAGTTCACAGGGGGGCTCTCAGCCCCAGCATTTT. As protein: CASSSQGGSQPQHF.

The rearrangement links TRBV19 to TRBJ2-7; 7 bases agree with TRBD1. The CDR3 covers 15 residues. The V gene's germline CDR1 is LNHDA and CDR2 SQIVND (reference sequence). After removal of 5 bases from V and 1 base from J, the junction contained 8 bases not matched to a gene. The CDR3 region has the DNA TGTGCCAGTAGTCCCTCGCCGACAGGGTCCTACGAGCAGTACTTC. This codes for CASSPSPTGSYEQYF.

The chain recombines TRBV5-1 with TRBJ2-1; 11 nucleotides match TRBD2. The V and J ends lost 0 bases and 0 bases, in that order; junction bases with no gene match: 8. The CDR3 spans 19 residues. CDR1 SGHRS and CDR2 YFSETQ come from the germline V gene. The CDR3: CASSLDGLAGPSSYNEQFF. The CDR3 nucleotides read TGCGCCAGCAGCTTGGATGGACTAGCGGGTCCAAGCTCCTACAATGAGCAGTTCTTC.

CDR3 loop: CASSLGRNQPQHF. CDR3 nucleotides: TGTGCCAGCAGCTTAGGGCGGAATCAGCCCCAGCATTTT. This chain links TRBV7-2 with TRBJ1-5; no reliable D call. This CDR3 comprises 13 residues. CDR1 is SGHTA and CDR2 is FQGNSA in the germline V gene. Between the trimmed V and J ends, which lost 1 base and 4 bases, there was a span of 5 bases.

The V and J genes are TRBV5-4 and TRBJ2-3; D is possibly TRBD2 (6 bases). The ends were cut back, 0 bases at V and 2 bases at J, with 7 bases in the middle. CDR1 is SGHNT and CDR2 is YYREEE in the germline V gene (reference sequence). CDR3 length: 14 residues. CDR3 region: CASSLGRVTDTQYF. CDR3 in DNA: TGTGCCAGCAGCTTGGGGAGGGTCACAGATACGCAGTATTTT.

V gene TRBV2 combines with J gene TRBJ1-1; possibly TRBD1 for D (6 bases). The CDR3 covers 12 residues. Per the germline V gene, CDR1 is SNHLY and CDR2 is FYNNEI. V was trimmed by 4 bases and J by 3 bases, leaving 6 bases between them. CDR3: CASSAGDTEAFF. CDR3 DNA sequence: TGTGCCAGCAGTGCAGGGGACACTGAAGCTTTCTTT.

Turning to this clone: Different DNA sequences within this sample yield the same CDR3. This chain joins TRBV7-9 and TRBJ1-5, with 9 bases identical to TRBD1. Germline-derived CDR1 and CDR2 are SEHNR and FQNEAQ (reference sequence). The CDR3 extends over 16 amino acids. The V gene end was trimmed by 9 bases and the J gene end by 0 bases; junction bases not matched to a gene: 9. CDR3 in DNA: TGTGCCAGTAGCCCCGGACAGGGGTATAGCAATCAGCCCCAGCATTTT. It encodes CASSPGQGYSNQPQHF.

This chain uses TRBV5-1 with TRBJ1-6; TRBD1 might be the D (5 bases). The CDR3 covers 13 residues. The V and J ends lost 4 bases and 7 bases respectively, with 9 bases between them. Per the germline V gene, CDR1 is SGHRS and CDR2 is YFSETQ. Here the CDR3 reads CASSTRQNSPLHF. In nucleotides, the CDR3 is TGCGCCAGCAGCACACGACAGAATTCACCCCTCCACTTT. Full variable domain (rest looked up from reference TRBV5-1 and TRBJ1-6): KAGVTQTPRYLIKTRGQQVTLSCSPISGHRSVSWYQQTPGQGLQFLFEYFSETQRNKGNFPGRFSGRQFSNSRSEMNVSTLELGDSALYLCASSTRQNSPLHFGNGTRLTVT.

The rearrangement links TRBV27 to TRBJ1-5; TRBD1 matches 8 bases. Germline V gene sequence: CDR1 MNHEY, CDR2 SMNVEV (reference sequence). CDR3 length: 12 amino acids. V was clipped by 8 bases and J by 6 bases; unmatched bases: 3. Written as DNA, the CDR3 is TGTGCCAGCTGGACAGGGTTTCAGCCCCAGCATTTT. Translating gives CASWTGFQPQHF.

This chain connects TRBV30 to TRBJ1-6; D perhaps matches TRBD1 (6 bases). CDR3 length: 17 residues. Trimming shortened V by 5 bases and J by 0 bases, and 17 bases separated the two germline ends. Germline assignment: CDR1 GTSNPN and CDR2 SVGIG (reference sequence). CDR3 region: CAWSAGRGYSYNSPLHF. CDR3 coding DNA: TGTGCCTGGTCGGCGGGGAGGGGGTACTCCTATAATTCACCCCTCCACTTT.

This clone was detected a few times. V and J are TRBV5-1 and TRBJ1-6, with 9 bases aligning to TRBD1. This CDR3 contains 15 residues. With V trimmed by 4 bases and J by 5 bases, 4 bases remained unmatched. Germline CDR1 reads SGHRS; CDR2 reads YFSETQ. The CDR3, as DNA: TGCGCCAGCAGCCCCTGGACAGGGGATAATTCACCCCTCCACTTT. This codes for CASSPWTGDNSPLHF.

The chain links TRBV6-1 to TRBJ1-5; D uncertain. CDR1 and CDR2 from the germline V gene are MNHNS and SASEGT. The V and J ends lost 5 bases and 2 bases respectively, with 13 bases between them. The CDR3 loop spans 15 amino acids. This CDR3 is CASSRSNGGNQPQHF. In DNA, the CDR3 is TGTGCCAGCAGTAGAAGCAACGGGGGCAATCAGCCCCAGCATTTT.

This chain connects TRBV9 to TRBJ1-2; D not resolved. The CDR3 has 14 residues. Germline V gene sequence: CDR1 SGDLS, CDR2 YYNGEE. Trimming took 2 bases from V and 0 from J, leaving 8 bases between them. In DNA, the CDR3 is TGTGCCAGCAGCGTGCCAGGTTCTAACTATGGCTACACCTTC. This translates into CASSVPGSNYGYTF.

The chain couples TRBV11-2 to TRBJ1-2; a possible D gene is TRBD1 (5 bases). Germline lookup yields CDR1 SGHAT and CDR2 FQNNGV. There are 17 residues in the CDR3. Trimming removed 1 base from V and 0 bases from J, with 15 bases in between. The CDR3, as DNA: TGTGCCAGCAGCTTAGGGACCTGGGGGGTGACTAACTATGGCTACACCTTC. This sequence encodes CASSLGTWGVTNYGYTF.

In this sample, this clone turned up a few times. The gene calls are TRBV29-1 and TRBJ1-3; unclear D gene. Trimming left V 4 bases short and J 0 bases short, with 7 bases between. Germline CDR1 is SQVTM and CDR2 is ANQGSEA. The CDR3 consists of 13 residues. This CDR3 is CSVAKSSGNTIYF. The CDR3 DNA sequence: TGCAGCGTTGCGAAGAGCTCTGGAAACACCATATATTTT.

The chain couples TRBV18 to TRBJ1-5; D possibly corresponds to TRBD1 (5 bases). The CDR3 contains 14 residues. Trimming removed 5 bases at V and 0 bases at J, with 8 bases between. CDR1 KGHSH and CDR2 LQKENI come from the germline V gene. In DNA form, the CDR3 reads TGTGCCAGCTCAACGACAGATAGCAATCAGCCCCAGCATTTT. Translation: CASSTTDSNQPQHF.

The chain employs TRBV10-3 and TRBJ2-7; either TRBD1 or TRBD2 may supply D (5 bases each). The V gene lost 7 bases and the J gene lost 0 bases, with 13 bases spanning the gap. The CDR3 runs 14 residues. The germline CDR1 and CDR2 sequences are ENHRY and SYGVKD. The CDR3 DNA is TGTGCCATCAACCGGGACGTGGACTCCTACGAGCAGTACTTC. The encoded protein is CAINRDVDSYEQYF.

The rearrangement links TRBV30 to TRBJ1-1, with D unresolved. CDR1 is GTSNPN, CDR2 SVGIG, per germline (reference sequence). V gave up 0 bases and J gave up 0 bases, with 14 bases separating them. CDR3 length equals 16 residues. CDR3 region: CAWSVLSDYMNTEAFF. In nucleotides, the CDR3 is TGTGCCTGGAGTGTCCTCTCGGATTACATGAACACTGAAGCTTTCTTT.